The 14 T cell receptor beta chains reported below all come from one sample, sequenced in a study of blood T cell repertoires in COVID-19. This table comes from immunoSEQ multiplex PCR, and its TCRdb copy is limited to in-frame clones, with some not included. The sample contains about 520,000 clones, over 75% of which appear only once. Sequencing was performed on peripheral blood. Source of these receptors: a human donor in a cohort sampled during active COVID-19.

This chain uses TRBV4-3 with TRBJ2-1, with D possibly being TRBD2 (6 bases). The CDR3 totals 16 residues. The germline V gene has CDR1 LGHNA and CDR2 YSLEER. Between the trimmed V and J ends, which lost 0 bases and 9 bases, there was a span of 18 bases. In DNA form, the CDR3 reads TGCGCCAGCAGCCAAGATATTAAGGAGGGCAGAGGTGAGCAGTTCTTC. Translation gives CASSQDIKEGRGEQFF.

This clone was seen a handful of times. The V and J genes are TRBV6-1 and TRBJ1-5, with D perhaps matching TRBD1 (6 bases). The CDR3 extends over 16 amino acids. Germline V gene data show CDR1 as MNHNS and CDR2 as SASEGT. V was pared by 4 bases and J by 4 bases, with 17 bases between. DNA of the CDR3: TGTGCCAGCAGTGCCCAGGGGCCCGCCTATAATCAGCCCCAGCATTTT. The encoded protein is CASSAQGPAYNQPQHF.

The J gene is TRBJ2-3, the V gene TRBV5-6; 7 bases align to TRBD1. The CDR3 totals 15 residues. Germline CDR1 and CDR2: SGHDT and YYEEEE. V trimming: 5 bases; J trimming: 2 bases; junction bases outside the gene matches: 8. The CDR3 region is CASSLGTAPTDTQYF. In DNA, the CDR3 is TGTGCCAGCAGTCTAGGGACAGCCCCCACAGATACGCAGTATTTT.

This sequence joins TRBV7-9 and TRBJ1-2; 9 bases align to TRBD1. The CDR3 is 15 amino acids. V dropped 5 bases and J dropped 4; count of bases not matched to a gene: 8. CDR1 and CDR2 from the germline V gene are SEHNR and FQNEAQ (reference sequence). DNA of the CDR3: TGTGCCAGCAGCCCGGGACAGGGACTACGCTATGGCTACACCTTC. Translation: CASSPGQGLRYGYTF. The full variable domain, in which reference TRBV7-9 and TRBJ1-2 provide the parts outside the CDR3, is DTGVSQNPRHKITKRGQNVTFRCDPISEHNRLYWYRQTLGQGPEFLTYFQNEAQLEKSRLLSDRFSAERPKGSFSTLEIQRTEQGDSAMYLCASSPGQGLRYGYTFGSGTRLTVV.

The chain is built from TRBV7-2 and TRBJ1-5; D is ambiguous. The CDR3 contains 14 residues. Germline values: CDR1 SGHTA, CDR2 FQGNSA. Deletions cut 5 bases from V and 6 bases from J, with 14 bases between. In DNA form, the CDR3 reads TGTGCCAGCAGCCCCGACATTCGCTCTCAGCCCCAGCATTTT. It specifies CASSPDIRSQPQHF.

The CDR3: CASSQDSEGTDTQYF. The CDR3 DNA follows: TGTGCCAGCAGCCAAGATTCGGAGGGCACAGATACGCAGTATTTT. This chain uses TRBV3-1 (or the pseudogene TRBV3-2) with TRBJ2-3, with D possibly TRBD2 on 5 matching bases. This CDR3 is built from 15 residues. From germline, CDR1 is LGHDT and CDR2 YNNKEL (reference sequence). Trimming shortened V by 0 bases and J by 1 base, and 8 bases separated the two germline ends.

The chain carries TRBV2 and TRBJ2-7; weak D call: TRBD2 (5 bases). Germline V gene data show CDR1 as SNHLY and CDR2 as FYNNEI. CDR3 length: 14 amino acids. With 4 bases removed from V and 1 base from J, the gap between germline ends came to 11 bases. The CDR3: CASSAEGPSYEQYF. The CDR3 DNA is TGTGCCAGCAGTGCCGAGGGCCCTTCCTACGAGCAGTACTTC.

The chain has TRBV7-9 and TRBJ2-1; D call uncertain. V dropped 5 bases and J dropped 4 bases, with 6 bases sitting between them. The CDR3 spans 12 residues. Germline CDR1 SEHNR, CDR2 FQNEAQ (reference sequence). CDR3 nucleotide sequence: TGTGCCAGCAGCCTATGGTACAATGAGCAGTTCTTC. It yields the protein CASSLWYNEQFF.

The J gene is TRBJ2-1, the V gene TRBV7-2; D is uncertain. This CDR3 has 15 amino acids. Trimming left V 1 base short and J 7 bases short, with 14 bases between. Germline V gene data show CDR1 as SGHTA and CDR2 as FQGNSA. The CDR3 DNA follows: TGTGCCAGCAGCTTAGAGCCGAGGATTTCGAATGAGCAGTTCTTC. As protein: CASSLEPRISNEQFF.

The CDR3 DNA reads as TGTGCCAGCAGCCTTCGGACAGGGGGCGGGGTTCACTACGAGCAGTACTTC. It yields the protein CASSLRTGGGVHYEQYF. The genes are TRBV11-2 and TRBJ2-7; 11 bases map to TRBD1. Per germline, CDR1 SGHAT and CDR2 FQNNGV. CDR3 length equals 17 residues. Trimming took 5 bases from V and 3 from J; bases not matched to a gene: 12.

The J gene is TRBJ2-5, the V gene TRBV24-1; 11 bases are a match to TRBD2. From germline, CDR1 is KGHDR and CDR2 SFDVKD. The ends lost 2 bases at V and 2 bases at J; junction bases unmatched: 3. CDR3 length equals 16 residues. CDR3 nucleotides: TGTGCCACCAGTGATTCCGGGACTAGCGGACAAGAGACCCAGTACTTC. Encoded protein: CATSDSGTSGQETQYF.

This clone was observed once. The chain has TRBV2 and TRBJ2-1; D is unresolved. Per the germline V gene, CDR1 is SNHLY and CDR2 is FYNNEI. This CDR3 is built from 12 residues. V lost 7 bases, J lost 4 bases, and 8 bases lay in between. CDR3 sequence (DNA): TGTGCCAGCACTGTGTTGTACAATGAGCAGTTCTTC. This codes for CASTVLYNEQFF.

V gene TRBV7-3 combines with J gene TRBJ2-2, with 7 nucleotides matching TRBD2. Germline V gives CDR1 SGHTA, CDR2 FQGTGA. The CDR3 spans 16 residues. The V gene end was trimmed by 2 bases and the J gene end by 0 bases; junction bases not matched to a gene: 3. The CDR3 nucleotides are TGTGCCAGCAGCTTACGGGCGGGAGCGAACACCGGGGAGCTGTTTTTT. Translated, it gives CASSLRAGANTGELFF.

This clone was detected a few times. This chain links TRBV2 with TRBJ1-2, with TRBD1 matching 10 bases. Germline CDR1 is SNHLY and CDR2 is FYNNEI. Unmatched junction bases numbered 10, after V lost 7 bases and J lost 11 bases. This CDR3 region has 13 residues. The CDR3 nucleotides read TGTGCCAGCAACCTTAGGACAGGGGGGGAATACACCTTC. This codes for CASNLRTGGEYTF. The full variable domain, rest sourced from reference TRBV2 and TRBJ1-2, is EPEVTQTPSHQVTQMGQEVILRCVPISNHLYFYWYRQILGQKVEFLVSFYNNEISEKSEIFDDQFSVERPDGSNFTLKIRSTKLEDSAMYFCASNLRTGGEYTFGSGTRLTVV.